This entry lists 14 T cell receptor beta chains sequenced from one sample in a study of blood T cell repertoires in COVID-19. The data were produced by immunoSEQ multiplex PCR, yet TCRdb's version contains in-frame clones alone and is incomplete. The table lists over 200,000 clones, 88% of them singletons. The source material was peripheral blood. The source of these receptors is an older woman with acute or convalescent COVID-19.

The chain has TRBV6-5 and TRBJ1-6; 9 bases line up with TRBD1. The V and J ends lost 5 bases and 7 bases, in that order; junction bases with no gene match: 6. CDR1 and CDR2 from the germline V gene are MNHEY and SVGAGI. There are 15 residues in the CDR3. The CDR3 sequence: CASSRDREGNSPLHF. For the CDR3, the DNA is TGTGCCAGCAGTAGGGACAGGGAGGGGAATTCACCCCTCCACTTT.

The chain links TRBV7-9 to TRBJ1-4; 7 positions match TRBD1. Germline loops: CDR1 SEHNR, CDR2 FQNEAQ (reference sequence). V was clipped by 6 bases and J by 6 bases; unmatched bases: 7. The CDR3 is made up of 14 amino acids. CDR3 in DNA: TGTGCCAGCAGTCCCGGGACAGCAGATGAAAAACTGTTTTTT. Its protein is CASSPGTADEKLFF.

The CDR3 bases are TGCGCCAGCAGCACAGACACCTTTCGCACAGATACGCAGTATTTT. Its translation: CASSTDTFRTDTQYF. V usage is TRBV5-1 and J usage is TRBJ2-3; D is unresolved. Germline V gene sequence: CDR1 SGHRS, CDR2 YFSETQ. The CDR3 has 15 residues. V lost 4 bases and J lost 1, with 13 bases in between.

V gene TRBV2 combines with J gene TRBJ2-7; possibly TRBD2 for D (7 bases). The CDR3 extends over 15 amino acids. Trimming left V 10 bases short and J 2 bases short, with 21 bases between. Germline V CDR1 and CDR2: SNHLY, FYNNEI. The CDR3 is CATKGGGRTPYEQYF. In DNA form, the CDR3 reads TGTGCCACCAAGGGGGGAGGGCGGACCCCCTACGAGCAGTACTTC. The variable domain in full, completed from reference TRBV2 and TRBJ2-7, reads EPEVTQTPSHQVTQMGQEVILRCVPISNHLYFYWYRQILGQKVEFLVSFYNNEISEKSEIFDDQFSVERPDGSNFTLKIRSTKLEDSAMYFCATKGGGRTPYEQYFGPGTRLTVT.

The J gene is TRBJ1-5, the V gene TRBV27; D unresolved. This CDR3 is built from 14 residues. Per germline, CDR1 MNHEY and CDR2 SMNVEV (reference sequence). Trimming shortened V by 7 bases and J by 4 bases, and 14 bases separated the two germline ends. The CDR3 is CASTTGVGNQPQHF. The CDR3 DNA follows: TGTGCCAGCACGACCGGGGTGGGGAATCAGCCCCAGCATTTT.

This clone has a single count. The J gene is TRBJ2-7, the V gene TRBV11-2, with TRBD2 identical over 7 bases. Germline values: CDR1 SGHAT, CDR2 FQNNGV. With V trimmed by 5 bases and J by 1 base, 11 bases remained unmatched. This CDR3 is 16 amino acids long. The CDR3 nucleotides are TGTGCCAGCAGCCTGGATTCTAGGCGGGGGTCCTACGAGCAGTACTTC. Translated: CASSLDSRRGSYEQYF.

Only a few counts were recorded for this clone. The chain joins TRBV2 to TRBJ2-7; TRBD1 is a possible D gene (5 bases). CDR3 size: 14 residues. Germline CDR1 is SNHLY and CDR2 is FYNNEI. Trimming cost V 6 bases and J 0 bases, with 12 bases left between them. This chain's CDR3 is CASRLDRFSYEQYF. In DNA form, the CDR3 reads TGTGCCAGCAGATTAGACAGATTCTCCTACGAGCAGTACTTC. Using reference TRBV2 and TRBJ2-7 for the parts outside the CDR3, the full variable domain is EPEVTQTPSHQVTQMGQEVILRCVPISNHLYFYWYRQILGQKVEFLVSFYNNEISEKSEIFDDQFSVERPDGSNFTLKIRSTKLEDSAMYFCASRLDRFSYEQYFGPGTRLTVT.

This clone came up once. V usage is TRBV18 and J usage is TRBJ2-3; D remains unclear. The CDR3 covers 14 residues. V was trimmed by 5 bases and J by 3 bases, leaving 12 bases between them. Germline V gene data show CDR1 as KGHSH and CDR2 as LQKENI. The CDR3 nucleotides are TGTGCCAGCTCAAGAACTTCGAGTACAGATACGCAGTATTTT. Translation gives CASSRTSSTDTQYF.

V is TRBV7-3 and J is TRBJ2-3, with TRBD1 matching over 8 bases. From germline, CDR1 is SGHTA and CDR2 FQGTGA. This CDR3 has 14 residues. Trimming took 6 bases from V and 4 from J; bases not matched to a gene: 6. The CDR3 DNA follows: TGTGCCAGCAGACAGAGGACAGGGCCAGATACGCAGTATTTT. This encodes CASRQRTGPDTQYF.

This clone was picked up a small number of times. The genes are TRBV7-3 and TRBJ2-7; no definite D call. Germline V gene sequence: CDR1 SGHTA, CDR2 FQGTGA. Trimming took off 8 bases at V and 0 bases at J, with 11 bases between the two ends. The CDR3 is 13 amino acids. The CDR3 region has the DNA TGTGCCAGCTATCTGGGCCGCTCCTACGAGCAGTACTTC. This sequence encodes CASYLGRSYEQYF.

This chain connects TRBV5-1 to TRBJ1-5, with 7 bases lining up with TRBD1. Germline V gives CDR1 SGHRS, CDR2 YFSETQ. There are 15 residues in the CDR3. J lost 6 bases, V lost 4 bases, and 10 bases had no gene match. DNA of the CDR3: TGCGCCAGCAGCATAGGACAGGTTGAAGGTCAGCCCCAGCATTTT. Translated: CASSIGQVEGQPQHF.

This chain links TRBV6-2 or TRBV6-3 with TRBJ2-1; 7 bases align to TRBD2. The CDR3 is made up of 16 amino acids. V trimming: 2 bases; J trimming: 9 bases; junction bases outside the gene matches: 13. The germline V gene has CDR1 MNHEY and CDR2 SVGEGT. The CDR3 DNA reads TGTGCCAGCAGTTACATTCCGGTAAACCCGGGGGGTGAGCAGTTCTTC. Amino acid sequence: CASSYIPVNPGGEQFF.

This sequence joins TRBV10-3 and TRBJ2-4; TRBD2 is a possible D gene (5 bases). Deletions cut 6 bases from V and 0 bases from J, with 12 bases between. The CDR3 runs 15 residues. CDR1 is ENHRY, CDR2 SYGVKD, per germline. The DNA for the CDR3 is TGTGCCATCAGACAACCCGGGGAAGCCAAAAACATTCAGTACTTC. Its translation: CAIRQPGEAKNIQYF.

The gene calls are TRBV6-5 and TRBJ2-2; TRBD2 matches 8 bases. Germline V gene sequence: CDR1 MNHEY, CDR2 SVGAGI. The V segment lost 6 bases and the J segment 2 bases; nucleotides outside the gene matches: 5. CDR3 length: 15 amino acids. CDR3 residues: CASRWTSINTGELFF. The CDR3 DNA reads as TGTGCCAGCAGATGGACTAGCATAAACACCGGGGAGCTGTTTTTT.